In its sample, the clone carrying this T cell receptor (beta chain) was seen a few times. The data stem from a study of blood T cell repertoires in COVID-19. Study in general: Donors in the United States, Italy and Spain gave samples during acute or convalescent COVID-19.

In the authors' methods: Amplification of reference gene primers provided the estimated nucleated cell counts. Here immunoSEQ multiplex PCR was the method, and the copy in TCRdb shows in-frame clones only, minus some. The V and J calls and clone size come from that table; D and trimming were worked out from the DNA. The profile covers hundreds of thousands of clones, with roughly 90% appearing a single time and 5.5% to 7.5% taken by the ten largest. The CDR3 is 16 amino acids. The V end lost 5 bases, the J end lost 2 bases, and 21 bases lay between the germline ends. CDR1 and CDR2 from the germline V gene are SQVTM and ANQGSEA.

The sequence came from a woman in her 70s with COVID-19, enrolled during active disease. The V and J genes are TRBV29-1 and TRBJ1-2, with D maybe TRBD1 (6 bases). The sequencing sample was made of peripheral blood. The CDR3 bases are TGCAGCGTTCCTAGTCCGAGCGGGACAAGAAACTATGGCTACACCTTC. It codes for CSVPSPSGTRNYGYTF.